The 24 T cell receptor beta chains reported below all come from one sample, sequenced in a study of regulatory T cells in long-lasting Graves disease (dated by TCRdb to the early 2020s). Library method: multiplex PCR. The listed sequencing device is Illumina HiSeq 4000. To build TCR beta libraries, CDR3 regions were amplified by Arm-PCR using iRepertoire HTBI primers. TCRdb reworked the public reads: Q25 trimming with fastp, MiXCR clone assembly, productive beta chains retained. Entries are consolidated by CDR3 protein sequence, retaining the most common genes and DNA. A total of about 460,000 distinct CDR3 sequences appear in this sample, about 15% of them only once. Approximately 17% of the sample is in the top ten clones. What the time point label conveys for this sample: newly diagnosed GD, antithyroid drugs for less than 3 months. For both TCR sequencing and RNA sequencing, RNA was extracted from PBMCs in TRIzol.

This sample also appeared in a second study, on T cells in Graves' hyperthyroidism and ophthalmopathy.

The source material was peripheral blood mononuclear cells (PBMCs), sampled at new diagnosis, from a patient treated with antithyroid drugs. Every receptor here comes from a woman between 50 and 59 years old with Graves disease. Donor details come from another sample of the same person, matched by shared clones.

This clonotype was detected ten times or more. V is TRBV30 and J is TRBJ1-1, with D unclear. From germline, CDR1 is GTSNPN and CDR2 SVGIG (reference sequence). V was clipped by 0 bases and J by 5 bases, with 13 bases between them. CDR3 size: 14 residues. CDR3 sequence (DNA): TGTGCCTGGAGTGTACTGGACCTGGGGACTGAAGCTTTCTTT. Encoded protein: CAWSVLDLGTEAFF. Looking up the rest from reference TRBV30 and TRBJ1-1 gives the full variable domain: SQTIHQWPATLVQPVGSPLSLECTVEGTSNPNLYWYRQAAGRGLQLLFYSVGIGQISSEVPQNLSASRPQDRQFILSSKKLLLSDSGFYLCAWSVLDLGTEAFFGQGTRLTVV.

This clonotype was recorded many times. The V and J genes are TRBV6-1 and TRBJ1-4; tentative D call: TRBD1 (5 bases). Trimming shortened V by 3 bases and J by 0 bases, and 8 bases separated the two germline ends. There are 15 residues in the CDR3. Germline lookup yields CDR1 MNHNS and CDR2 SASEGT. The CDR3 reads CASSDQGATNEKLFF. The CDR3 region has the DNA TGTGCCAGCAGTGACCAGGGAGCAACTAATGAAAAACTGTTTTTT.

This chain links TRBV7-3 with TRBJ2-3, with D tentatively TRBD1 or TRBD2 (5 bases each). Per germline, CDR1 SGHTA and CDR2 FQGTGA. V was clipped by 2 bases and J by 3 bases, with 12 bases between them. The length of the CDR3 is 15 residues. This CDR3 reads CASSLHGAGTDTQYF. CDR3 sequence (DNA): TGTGCCAGCAGCTTACACGGGGCAGGGACAGATACGCAGTATTTT.

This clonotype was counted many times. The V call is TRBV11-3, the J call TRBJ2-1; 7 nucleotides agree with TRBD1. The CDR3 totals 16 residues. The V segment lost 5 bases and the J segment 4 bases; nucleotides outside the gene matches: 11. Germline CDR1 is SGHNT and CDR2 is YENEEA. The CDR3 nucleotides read TGTGCCAGCAGCCGTACAGGGGTACAACCTTACAATGAGCAGTTCTTC. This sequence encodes CASSRTGVQPYNEQFF.

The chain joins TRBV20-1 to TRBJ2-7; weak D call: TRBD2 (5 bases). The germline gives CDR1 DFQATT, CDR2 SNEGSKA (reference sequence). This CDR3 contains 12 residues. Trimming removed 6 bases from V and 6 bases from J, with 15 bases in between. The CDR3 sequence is CSAHGLCCEQYF. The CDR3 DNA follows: TGCAGTGCCCATGGACTGTGTTGCGAGCAGTACTTC.

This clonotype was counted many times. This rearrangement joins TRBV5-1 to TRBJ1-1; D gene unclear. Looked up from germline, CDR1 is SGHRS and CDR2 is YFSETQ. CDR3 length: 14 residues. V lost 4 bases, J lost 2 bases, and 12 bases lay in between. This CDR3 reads CASSRESPNTEAFF. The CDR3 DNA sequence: TGCGCCAGCAGCAGGGAGAGTCCCAACACTGAAGCTTTCTTT.

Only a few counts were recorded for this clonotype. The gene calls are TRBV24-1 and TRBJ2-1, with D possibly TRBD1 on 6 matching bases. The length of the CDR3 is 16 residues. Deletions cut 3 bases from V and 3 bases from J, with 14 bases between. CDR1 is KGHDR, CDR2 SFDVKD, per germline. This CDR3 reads CATSDRKGTNYNEQFF. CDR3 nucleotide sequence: TGTGCCACCAGTGATCGCAAAGGGACAAACTACAATGAGCAGTTCTTC.

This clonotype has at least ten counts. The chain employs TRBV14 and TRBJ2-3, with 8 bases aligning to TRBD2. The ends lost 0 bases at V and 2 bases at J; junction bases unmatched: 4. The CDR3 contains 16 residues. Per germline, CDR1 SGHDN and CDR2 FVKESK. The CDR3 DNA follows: TGTGCCAGCAGCCAAGATCCAGCGGGAGACACAGATACGCAGTATTTT. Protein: CASSQDPAGDTDTQYF. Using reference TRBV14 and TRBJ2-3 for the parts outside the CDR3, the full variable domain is EAGVTQFPSHSVIEKGQTVTLRCDPISGHDNLYWYRRVMGKEIKFLLHFVKESKQDESGMPNNRFLAERTGGTYSTLKVQPAELEDSGVYFCASSQDPAGDTDTQYFGPGTRLTVL.

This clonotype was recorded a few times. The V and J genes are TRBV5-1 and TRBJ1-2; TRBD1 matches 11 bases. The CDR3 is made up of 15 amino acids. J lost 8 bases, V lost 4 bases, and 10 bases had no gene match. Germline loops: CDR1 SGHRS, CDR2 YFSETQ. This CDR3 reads CASSGGQGVGGGYTF. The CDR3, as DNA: TGCGCCAGCAGCGGGGGACAGGGGGTAGGCGGAGGCTACACCTTC.

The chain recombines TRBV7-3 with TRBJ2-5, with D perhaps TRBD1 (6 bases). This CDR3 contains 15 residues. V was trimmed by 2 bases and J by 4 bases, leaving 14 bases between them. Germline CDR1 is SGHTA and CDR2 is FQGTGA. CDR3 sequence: CASSLYPARGETQYF. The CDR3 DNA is TGTGCCAGCAGCTTATACCCGGCCAGGGGAGAGACCCAGTACTTC.

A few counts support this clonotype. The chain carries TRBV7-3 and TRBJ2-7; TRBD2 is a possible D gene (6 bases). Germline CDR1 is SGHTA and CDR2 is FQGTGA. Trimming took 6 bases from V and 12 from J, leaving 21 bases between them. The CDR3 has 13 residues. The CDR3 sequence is CASSLESSGDLYF. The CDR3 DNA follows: TGTGCCAGCAGTCTAGAATCTTCGGGGGATCTGTACTTC.

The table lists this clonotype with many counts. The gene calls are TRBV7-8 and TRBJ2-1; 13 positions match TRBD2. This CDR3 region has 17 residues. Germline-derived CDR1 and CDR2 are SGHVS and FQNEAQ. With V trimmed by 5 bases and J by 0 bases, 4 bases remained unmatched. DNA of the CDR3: TGTGCCAGCAGCCCGTGGACTAGCGGGAGCTCCTACAATGAGCAGTTCTTC. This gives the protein CASSPWTSGSSYNEQFF.

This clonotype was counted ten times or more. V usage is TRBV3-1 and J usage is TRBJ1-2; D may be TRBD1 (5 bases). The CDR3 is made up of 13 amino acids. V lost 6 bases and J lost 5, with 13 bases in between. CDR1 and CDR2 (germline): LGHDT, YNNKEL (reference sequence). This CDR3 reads CASRSGTAYGYTF. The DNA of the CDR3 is TGTGCCAGCAGATCCGGGACGGCTTATGGCTACACCTTC.

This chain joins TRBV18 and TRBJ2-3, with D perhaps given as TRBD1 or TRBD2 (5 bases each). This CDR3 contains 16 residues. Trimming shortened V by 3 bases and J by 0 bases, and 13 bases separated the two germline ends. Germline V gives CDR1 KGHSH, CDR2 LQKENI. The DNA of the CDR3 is TGTGCCAGCTCACCTCGGGACCGAGTTAGCACAGATACGCAGTATTTT. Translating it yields CASSPRDRVSTDTQYF.

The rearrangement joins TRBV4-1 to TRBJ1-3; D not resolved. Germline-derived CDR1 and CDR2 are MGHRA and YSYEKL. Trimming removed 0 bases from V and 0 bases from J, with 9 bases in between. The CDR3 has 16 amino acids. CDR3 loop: CASSQDRYFSGNTIYF. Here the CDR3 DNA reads TGCGCCAGCAGCCAAGATCGGTACTTCTCTGGAAACACCATATATTTT.

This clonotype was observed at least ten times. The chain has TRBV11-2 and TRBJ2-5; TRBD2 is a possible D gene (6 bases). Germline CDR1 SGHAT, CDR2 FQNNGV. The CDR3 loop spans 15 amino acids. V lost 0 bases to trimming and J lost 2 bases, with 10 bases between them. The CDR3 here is CASSLEVAGQETQYF. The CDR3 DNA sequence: TGTGCCAGCAGCTTAGAGGTTGCGGGACAAGAGACCCAGTACTTC.

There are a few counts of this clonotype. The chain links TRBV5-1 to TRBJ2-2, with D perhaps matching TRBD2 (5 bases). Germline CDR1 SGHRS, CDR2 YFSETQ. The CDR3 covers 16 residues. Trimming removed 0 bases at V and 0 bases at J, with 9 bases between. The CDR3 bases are TGCGCCAGCAGCTTGGTTGTGGGAGCGAACACCGGGGAGCTGTTTTTT. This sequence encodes CASSLVVGANTGELFF.

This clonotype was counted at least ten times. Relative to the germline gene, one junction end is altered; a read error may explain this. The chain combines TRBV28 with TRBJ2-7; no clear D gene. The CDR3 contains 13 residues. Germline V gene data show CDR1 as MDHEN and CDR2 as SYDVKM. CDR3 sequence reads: CASSLTRRYGQYF. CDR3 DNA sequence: TGTGCCAGCAGTTTAACCCGAAGGTACGGGCAGTACTTC. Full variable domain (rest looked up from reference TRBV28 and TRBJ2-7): DVKVTQSSRYLVKRTGEKVFLECVQDMDHENMFWYRQDPGLGLRLIYFSYDVKMKEKGDIPEGYSVSREKKERFSLILESASTNQTSMYLCASSLTRRYGQYFGPGTRLTVT.

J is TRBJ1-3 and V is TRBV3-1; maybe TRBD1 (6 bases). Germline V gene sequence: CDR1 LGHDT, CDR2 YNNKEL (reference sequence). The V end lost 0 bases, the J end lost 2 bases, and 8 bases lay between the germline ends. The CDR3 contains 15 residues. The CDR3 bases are TGTGCCAGCAGCCAAGATTCAGGGGCTGGAAACACCATATATTTT. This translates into CASSQDSGAGNTIYF.

CDR3 loop: CASSAPRVGNNEKLFF. CDR3 nucleotide sequence: TGCGCCAGCAGCGCTCCCCGTGTGGGTAATAATGAAAAACTGTTTTTT. The J gene is TRBJ1-4, the V gene TRBV4-1; the D is unclear. Trimming removed 5 bases at V and 4 bases at J, with 17 bases between. The CDR3 runs to 16 residues. The germline CDR1 and CDR2 sequences are MGHRA and YSYEKL.

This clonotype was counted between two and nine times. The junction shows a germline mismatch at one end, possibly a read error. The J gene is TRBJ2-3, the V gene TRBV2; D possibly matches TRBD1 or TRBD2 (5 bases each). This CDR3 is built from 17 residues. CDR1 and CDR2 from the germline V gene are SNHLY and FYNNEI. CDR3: CVSNFDGTQKGTDTQYF. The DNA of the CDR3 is TGTGTCAGCAACTTTGACGGGACCCAGAAAGGGACAGATACGCAGTATTTT.

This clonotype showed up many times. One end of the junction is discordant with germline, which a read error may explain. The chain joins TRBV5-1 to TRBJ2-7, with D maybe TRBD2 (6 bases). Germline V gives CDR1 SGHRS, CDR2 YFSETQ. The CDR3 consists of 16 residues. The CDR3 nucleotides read TGCACCAGCAGCCTCGGAGGGATGACGGAATCCTACGAGCAGTACTTC. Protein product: CTSSLGGMTESYEQYF. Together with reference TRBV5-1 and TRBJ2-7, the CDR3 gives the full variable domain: KAGVTQTPRYLIKTRGQQVTLSCSPISGHRSVSWYQQTPGQGLQFLFEYFSETQRNKGNFPGRFSGRQFSNSRSEMNVSTLELGDSALYLCTSSLGGMTESYEQYFGPGTRLTVT.

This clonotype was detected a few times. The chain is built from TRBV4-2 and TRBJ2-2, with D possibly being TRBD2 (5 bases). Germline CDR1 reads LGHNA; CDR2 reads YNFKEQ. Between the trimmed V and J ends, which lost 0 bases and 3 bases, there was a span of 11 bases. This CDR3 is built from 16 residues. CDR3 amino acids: CASSQEPQRYTGELFF. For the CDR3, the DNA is TGTGCCAGCAGCCAAGAGCCCCAGCGGTACACCGGGGAGCTGTTTTTT.

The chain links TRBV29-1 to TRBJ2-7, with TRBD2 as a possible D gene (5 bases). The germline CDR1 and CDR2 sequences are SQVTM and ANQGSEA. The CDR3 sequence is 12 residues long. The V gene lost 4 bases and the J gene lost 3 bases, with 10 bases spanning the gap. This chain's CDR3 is CSVGARGYEQYF. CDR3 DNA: TGCAGCGTTGGTGCCCGGGGCTACGAGCAGTACTTC.